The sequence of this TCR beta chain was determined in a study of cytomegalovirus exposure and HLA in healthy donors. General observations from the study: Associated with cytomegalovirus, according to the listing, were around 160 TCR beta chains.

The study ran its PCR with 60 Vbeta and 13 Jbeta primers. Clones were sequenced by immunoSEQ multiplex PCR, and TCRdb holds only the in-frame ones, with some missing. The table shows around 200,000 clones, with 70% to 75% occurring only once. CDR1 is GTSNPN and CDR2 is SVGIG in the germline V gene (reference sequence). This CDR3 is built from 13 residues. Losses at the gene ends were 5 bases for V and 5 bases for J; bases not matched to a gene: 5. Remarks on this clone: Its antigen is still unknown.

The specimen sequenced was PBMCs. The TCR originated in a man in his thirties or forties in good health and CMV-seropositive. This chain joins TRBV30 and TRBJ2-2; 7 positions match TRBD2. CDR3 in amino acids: CAWGGAGTGELFF. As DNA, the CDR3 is TGTGCCTGGGGGGGAGCGGGGACCGGGGAGCTGTTTTTT.